These T cell receptor beta chains were read from a single sample in a study of early T cells in non-severe SARS-CoV-2 infection. Via MiXCR, TCRdb re-called the 5' RACE reads, giving one row per CDR3 protein. The repertoire holds approximately 76,000 distinct CDR3 sequences, with around 10% as singletons. Sequences were obtained from whole blood. These receptors all come from an adult who was a healthcare worker with PCR-confirmed SARS-CoV-2 infection or an uninfected control (not recorded which). Each CDR3 is given with its conserved first and last residue. A D gene is named only where the DNA matches it firmly. The size field is filled for only some rows; it gives once, few, many or a size class.

V gene	J gene	D gene	clone size	CDR3 protein	CDR3 DNA
TRBV7-2	TRBJ2-5	TRBD1	-	CASSSRQGQETQYF	TGTGCCAGCAGCTCCCGACAGGGGCAAGAGACCCAGTACTTC
TRBV29-1	TRBJ1-1	-	few	CSGQLYMNTEAFF	TGCAGCGGTCAGCTTTACATGAACACTGAAGCTTTCTTT
TRBV10-1	TRBJ1-5	-	-	CASSAGNNQPQHF	TGCGCCAGCAGTGCAGGGAACAATCAGCCCCAGCATTTT
TRBV5-1	TRBJ1-2	-	few	CASSPPGRANYGYTF	TGCGCCAGCAGCCCGCCGGGCAGGGCTAACTATGGCTACACCTTC
TRBV5-6	TRBJ1-6	-	many	CASSLESTGRNSPLHF	TGTGCCAGCAGCTTAGAATCGACAGGCCGTAATTCACCCCTCCACTTT
TRBV23-1	TRBJ2-7	TRBD1	-	CASIGTGYHEQYF	TGCGCCAGCATCGGGACAGGGTACCACGAGCAGTACTTC
TRBV7-9	TRBJ2-7	-	many	CASSLEGLYEQYF	TGTGCCAGCAGCTTAGAGGGACTTTACGAGCAGTACTTC
TRBV7-9	TRBJ2-3	-	-	CASSAWEKQTQYF	TGTGCCAGCAGCGCCTGGGAGAAGCAAACGCAGTATTTT
TRBV6-5	TRBJ1-1	-	many	CASSARWGEAFF	TGTGCCAGCAGTGCCAGGTGGGGTGAAGCTTTCTTT
TRBV11-1	TRBJ2-2	TRBD1	-	CASSFGTANTGELFF	TGTGCCAGCAGCTTCGGGACAGCCAACACCGGGGAGCTGTTTTTT
TRBV2	TRBJ2-3	TRBD2	few	CASSPGLRDTQYF	TGTGCCAGCAGCCCGGGACTAAGAGATACGCAGTATTTT
TRBV6-5	TRBJ2-3	-	many	CASSYSIDPESVTDTQYF	TGTGCCAGCAGTTACTCCATAGACCCCGAGTCTGTCACAGATACGCAGTATTTT
TRBV4-1	TRBJ1-5	-	many	CASSLADGSNQPQHF	TGCGCCAGCAGCCTGGCAGACGGAAGCAATCAGCCCCAGCATTTT
TRBV3-1	TRBJ2-4	TRBD2	-	CASSQEGLAGGRLQYF	TGTGCCAGCAGCCAAGAGGGGCTAGCGGGGGGGCGTCTTCAGTACTTC
TRBV2	TRBJ1-5	-	few	CASSGPIDQPQHF	TGTGCCAGCAGCGGACCGATCGATCAGCCCCAGCATTTT
TRBV27	TRBJ2-5	TRBD2	once	CASSPSSGGDRQETQYF	TGTGCCAGCAGCCCTAGTTCGGGAGGGGATCGCCAAGAGACCCAGTACTTC
TRBV4-2	TRBJ2-7	TRBD1	-	CASSQRGDREYYEQYF	TGTGCCAGCAGCCAAAGGGGGGACAGGGAATACTACGAGCAGTACTTC
TRBV7-2	TRBJ2-4	-	-	CASSLSRKAYIQYF	TGTGCCAGCAGCTTATCGCGCAAGGCTTACATTCAGTACTTC
TRBV7-2	TRBJ1-1	-	many	CASSSWWNTEAFF	TGTGCCAGCAGCTCTTGGTGGAACACTGAAGCTTTCTTT
TRBV19	TRBJ2-1	TRBD2	many	CASSNSGGPYNEQFF	TGTGCCAGTAGTAATAGCGGGGGGCCCTACAATGAGCAGTTCTTC
TRBV6-5	TRBJ2-7	-	few	CASSSGDQDEQYF	TGTGCCAGCAGTTCCGGGGATCAGGACGAGCAGTACTTC
TRBV19	TRBJ1-1	TRBD1	-	CASTHGTGNTEAFF	TGTGCCAGTACCCACGGGACAGGGAACACTGAAGCTTTCTTT
TRBV4-3	TRBJ1-2	-	many	CASSQAAGGGYGYTF	TGCGCCAGCAGCCAAGCAGCGGGTGGGGGCTATGGCTACACCTTC
TRBV6-6	TRBJ1-4	TRBD1	many	CASSDSDRGREKLFF	TGTGCCAGCAGTGATTCCGACAGGGGGCGAGAAAAACTGTTTTTT
TRBV29-1	TRBJ1-4	TRBD1	-	CSAGAQGVFEKLFF	TGCAGCGCCGGTGCCCAGGGGGTCTTTGAAAAACTGTTTTTT
TRBV27	TRBJ1-1	TRBD1	-	CASSLAGGYVTEAFF	TGTGCCAGCAGTTTGGCAGGGGGGTACGTTACTGAAGCTTTCTTT
TRBV4-3	TRBJ1-4	-	many	CASSPTAGRKKLFF	TGCGCCAGCAGCCCAACGGCAGGGAGGAAAAAACTGTTTTTT
TRBV7-3	TRBJ2-1	-	many	CASSSTSDTNEQFF	TGTGCCAGCAGCTCCACTTCGGACACGAATGAGCAGTTCTTC
TRBV6-5	TRBJ1-2	-	many	CASSPHDSRSYGYTF	TGTGCCAGCAGCCCACATGACAGTCGTTCCTATGGCTACACCTTC
TRBV10-3	TRBJ2-3	-	-	CAISVAVSSTDTQYF	TGTGCCATCAGTGTAGCAGTGTCTAGCACAGATACGCAGTATTTT
TRBV10-2	TRBJ1-1	-	few	CASSEAENTEAFF	TGCGCCAGCAGTGAAGCGGAAAACACTGAAGCTTTCTTT
TRBV4-3	TRBJ1-1	-	many	CASSQDTGANTEAFF	TGCGCCAGCAGCCAAGATACGGGGGCGAACACTGAAGCTTTCTTT
TRBV18	TRBJ2-5	-	-	CASSPVRETQYF	TGTGCCAGCTCACCGGTCCGTGAGACCCAGTACTTC
TRBV10-3	TRBJ1-4	-	-	CAISEWGAAEKLFF	TGTGCCATCAGTGAGTGGGGGGCGGCTGAAAAACTGTTTTTT
TRBV11-2	TRBJ2-1	-	-	CASSLLQGFNEQFF	TGTGCCAGCAGCTTATTACAGGGATTCAATGAGCAGTTCTTC
TRBV27	TRBJ2-7	TRBD1	many	CASRNRGVYEQYF	TGTGCCAGCAGAAACAGGGGGGTCTACGAGCAGTACTTC
TRBV29-1	TRBJ2-1	-	few	CSVEPRSNEQFF	TGCAGCGTTGAGCCGAGGAGCAATGAGCAGTTCTTC
TRBV6-1	TRBJ2-4	-	few	CASSVKNIQYF	TGTGCCAGCAGCGTAAAAAACATTCAGTACTTC
TRBV9	TRBJ1-2	-	-	CASSADSYGYTF	TGTGCCAGCAGCGCAGACAGTTATGGCTACACCTTC
TRBV18	TRBJ1-2	-	-	CASSPRDTENYGYTF	TGTGCCAGCTCACCGCGGGACACCGAAAACTATGGCTACACCTTC
TRBV15	TRBJ1-2	-	many	CATSRVKGTYGYTF	TGTGCCACCAGCAGAGTGAAGGGAACGTATGGCTACACCTTC
TRBV12-5	TRBJ2-7	TRBD1	few	CASGSGQGSSYEQYF	TGTGCTAGTGGATCAGGACAGGGGAGCTCCTACGAGCAGTACTTC
TRBV4-2	TRBJ2-7	TRBD1	-	CASSPGTGGGYEQYF	TGTGCCAGCAGCCCGGGGACAGGGGGCGGCTACGAGCAGTACTTC
TRBV19	TRBJ2-3	-	many	CASSSLAVSTDTQYF	TGTGCCAGTAGTTCACTCGCGGTTAGCACAGATACGCAGTATTTT
TRBV11-2	TRBJ2-7	TRBD1	many	CASIRTGASYEQYF	TGTGCCAGCATCAGGACAGGGGCCTCCTACGAGCAGTACTTC
TRBV12-5	TRBJ1-3	-	many	CASGPSSGNTIYF	TGTGCTAGTGGGCCTAGCTCTGGAAACACCATATATTTT
TRBV29-1	TRBJ1-5	-	few	CSVRDRSEQPQHF	TGCAGCGTTCGCGACAGGTCCGAACAGCCCCAGCATTTT
TRBV7-9	TRBJ1-5	-	-	CASSPTKDSNQPQHF	TGTGCCAGCAGTCCAACCAAGGATAGCAATCAGCCCCAGCATTTT
TRBV7-6	TRBJ2-5	-	many	CASSPDTLGETQYF	TGTGCCAGCAGCCCTGACACCCTGGGAGAGACCCAGTACTTC
TRBV10-3	TRBJ1-1	-	-	CAISERGGAGTEAFF	TGTGCCATCAGTGAGCGGGGGGGAGCGGGCACTGAAGCTTTCTTT
TRBV20-1	TRBJ1-1	-	few	CSARGTPNTEAFF	TGCAGTGCTCGGGGCACCCCGAACACTGAAGCTTTCTTT
TRBV7-9	TRBJ1-5	TRBD1	many	CASSLGDRGNQPQHF	TGTGCCAGCAGCTTAGGGGACAGAGGGAATCAGCCCCAGCATTTT
TRBV5-1	TRBJ2-1	TRBD1	many	CASSASQDRGLSYNEQFF	TGCGCCAGCAGCGCGAGTCAGGACAGGGGGCTCTCCTACAATGAGCAGTTCTTC
TRBV5-1	TRBJ1-6	-	many	CASSSTLSSPLHF	TGCGCCAGCAGCTCGACTCTCAGTTCACCCCTCCACTTT
TRBV20-1	TRBJ1-4	-	many	CSARGQEREKLFF	TGCAGTGCTAGAGGTCAAGAGAGGGAAAAACTGTTTTTT